The present T cell receptor (beta chain) was sequenced within a study of T cell responses to AZD1222 COVID-19 vaccine. The length of the CDR3 is 12 residues. V gave up 6 bases and J gave up 1 base, with 6 bases separating them. Overall study findings and caveats: Spike as a whole was targeted by vaccine-associated CD4 TCRs, dominant at 160-218 and 743-854.

Using immunoSEQ multiplex PCR, the repertoire was profiled, and TCRdb retains in-frame clones only, with some absent. The sample yields about 160,000 clones, around 87% seen once. Comments on this clone: Antigen unknown.

The sequenced sample was peripheral blood, obtained 28 days after the second AZD1222 dose. The TCR sequence derives from an adult who received the AZD1222 COVID-19 vaccine. V usage is TRBV12-3 or TRBV12-4 and J usage is TRBJ1-1; weak D call: TRBD1 (5 bases). The CDR3 DNA sequence: TGTGCCAGCAGACAGGAGAACACTGAAGCTTTCTTT. Translated: CASRQENTEAFF.